The source of this TCR beta chain is a study of shared clonotypes between healthy human individuals. Researchers ran the assay at a deep level. Clones were read by immunoSEQ multiplex PCR, and TCRdb kept only the in-frame ones, dropping some. The top ten hold 1.7% of the sample, which has about 2.2 million clones, about 92% seen once. Germline V gene sequence: CDR1 SEHNR, CDR2 FQNEAQ (reference sequence). V shed 5 bases and J 0 bases; nucleotides not matched to a gene: 9. The CDR3 extends over 17 amino acids. Whole-study results and caveats: Depth was large, yet rarefaction showed that sorted-subset sequencing was incomplete.

CD45RO negativity and positive selection for CCR7 defined naive CD8 cells, a population that excluded terminally differentiated effector memory CD45RA+ cells. To note about this clone: Its antigen remains unknown.

J is TRBJ2-1 and V is TRBV7-9, with 8 bases that match TRBD2. Sequenced input: naive CD8+ T cells from PBMCs. The TCR originated in a man aged 18 to 29 in good health. Some clones in this sample may be carry-over from other donors' samples. CDR3 DNA: TGTGCCAGCAGCCCTAAGCGGGAGTGGGCCTCCTACAATGAGCAGTTCTTC. Encoded protein: CASSPKREWASYNEQFF.